These T cell receptor beta chains were read from a single sample in a study of shared T cell receptors in the human thymus. Sequencing was performed with immunoSEQ multiplex PCR; in TCRdb, only in-frame clones are kept and a portion is missing. This sample has roughly 550,000 clones, with 75% to 85% found just once. The same data also contributed to another study, on human thymus T cells.

The sequenced sample consisted of thymocytes. Every receptor here comes from a boy younger than two with a congenital heart defect. Each CDR3 is given with its conserved first and last residue. A D gene is named only where the DNA matches it firmly. The size field is filled for only some rows; it gives once, few, many or a size class.

j_gene: TRBJ1-5
d_gene: TRBD1
abundance: NA
v_gene: TRBV27
CDR3nt: TGTGCCAGCAGTTTAAGGGACAGGAATCAGCCCCAGCATTTT
CDR3aa: CASSLRDRNQPQHF

j_gene: TRBJ1-4
d_gene: NA
abundance: NA
v_gene: TRBV11-2
CDR3nt: TGTGCCAGCAGCTTAGTGGACAGAGCAACTAATGAAAAACTGTTTTTT
CDR3aa: CASSLVDRATNEKLFF

j_gene: TRBJ1-2
d_gene: TRBD1
abundance: NA
v_gene: TRBV7-9
CDR3nt: TGTGCCAGCAGCCCGAGGACAGGGGGCGCTTCGGACTATGGCTACACCTTC
CDR3aa: CASSPRTGGASDYGYTF

j_gene: TRBJ2-5
d_gene: TRBD1
abundance: NA
v_gene: TRBV15
CDR3nt: TGTGCCACCAGCAGAAAGGGACAGCAAGAGACCCAGTACTTC
CDR3aa: CATSRKGQQETQYF

j_gene: TRBJ1-1
d_gene: TRBD1
abundance: NA
v_gene: TRBV27
CDR3nt: TGTGCCAGCAGTTGGGGGACAGGGAACACTGAAGCTTTCTTT
CDR3aa: CASSWGTGNTEAFF

j_gene: TRBJ2-7
d_gene: NA
abundance: NA
v_gene: TRBV6-6
CDR3nt: TGTGCCAGCAGTTACGTCCAGGGCATGGTGTGCGAGCAGTACTTC
CDR3aa: CASSYVQGMVCEQYF

j_gene: TRBJ2-5
d_gene: NA
abundance: NA
v_gene: TRBV19
CDR3nt: TGTGCCAGTAGTCCCTGGAGCCAAGAGACCCAGTACTTC
CDR3aa: CASSPWSQETQYF

j_gene: TRBJ2-7
d_gene: TRBD1
abundance: NA
v_gene: TRBV5-4
CDR3nt: TGTGCCAGCAGCTTGGGCCCCGGGACAGGGATCAACTCCTACGAGCAGTACTTC
CDR3aa: CASSLGPGTGINSYEQYF

j_gene: TRBJ2-2
d_gene: NA
abundance: few
v_gene: TRBV11-1
CDR3nt: TGTGCCAGCAGCGCGGGCCCTTTTTTTGCCGGGGAGCTGTTTTTT
CDR3aa: CASSAGPFFAGELFF

j_gene: TRBJ2-7
d_gene: TRBD1
abundance: NA
v_gene: TRBV12-5
CDR3nt: TGTGCTAGTGGCCGCGACAGGGGAGCACCCTACGAGCAGTACTTC
CDR3aa: CASGRDRGAPYEQYF

j_gene: TRBJ1-5
d_gene: TRBD1
abundance: NA
v_gene: TRBV30
CDR3nt: TGTGCCTGGAGTTTGGCAGTGGCACGAGGGACAGAAAATCAGCCCCAGCATTTT
CDR3aa: CAWSLAVARGTENQPQHF

j_gene: TRBJ1-2
d_gene: TRBD1
abundance: NA
v_gene: TRBV28
CDR3nt: TGTGCCAGCAGTCCCCGACAGGGTCATAACTATGGCTACACCTTC
CDR3aa: CASSPRQGHNYGYTF